This is a list of T cell receptor beta chains from one sample in a study of control samples from healthy donors and cancer patients. Only in-frame clones appear in the TCRdb table, and some are missing; sequencing was by immunoSEQ multiplex PCR. The repertoire consists of some 140,000 clones, with around 90% occurring once and the leading ten covering approximately 10%. The specimen sequenced was blood. The receptors originated from a man between 25 and 39 years old in good health. The CDR3 runs from the conserved cysteine through the conserved F or W. Fields, in order: J gene, V gene, clone size, D gene, CDR3 protein, CDR3 DNA. The D gene is left open where the match is weak. Rows may omit the clone size; those that give it use once, few, many or a size class.

J: TRBJ2-7
V: TRBV19
size: few
D: TRBD1
CDR3: CASSPTGQESYEQYF
DNA: TGTGCCAGTAGTCCAACGGGACAGGAGTCCTACGAGCAGTACTTC

J: TRBJ2-1
V: TRBV5-1
size: -
D: TRBD2
CDR3: CASSLASGTRGQFF
DNA: TGCGCCAGCAGCTTGGCTAGCGGGACCCGCGGGCAGTTCTTC

J: TRBJ2-7
V: TRBV2
size: -
D: -
CDR3: CASSEIGAGPYEQYF
DNA: TGTGCCAGCAGTGAAATCGGAGCAGGTCCTTACGAGCAGTACTTC

J: TRBJ2-7
V: TRBV19
size: -
D: -
CDR3: CASSVRTTPSYEQYF
DNA: TGTGCCAGTAGTGTACGGACTACCCCATCCTACGAGCAGTACTTC

J: TRBJ1-5
V: TRBV12-3/TRBV12-4
size: -
D: -
CDR3: CASSLALSPQHF
DNA: TGTGCCAGCAGTTTAGCACTATCTCCCCAGCATTTT

J: TRBJ2-2
V: TRBV28
size: -
D: TRBD1
CDR3: CASSFLAGTGGANTGELFF
DNA: TGTGCCAGCAGTTTCTTGGCCGGGACAGGGGGTGCTAACACCGGGGAGCTGTTTTTT

J: TRBJ2-5
V: TRBV11-2
size: once
D: -
CDR3: CASSLGGWLQETQYF
DNA: TGTGCCAGCAGCTTAGGCGGCTGGTTACAAGAGACCCAGTACTTC

J: TRBJ2-5
V: TRBV28
size: -
D: -
CDR3: CASRLGFGGEETQYF
DNA: TGTGCCAGCAGATTGGGGTTCGGAGGGGAAGAGACCCAGTACTTC

J: TRBJ2-7
V: TRBV30
size: -
D: TRBD1
CDR3: CAWKVTGSYEQYF
DNA: TGTGCCTGGAAAGTGACAGGGTCCTACGAGCAGTACTTC

J: TRBJ1-5
V: TRBV7-9
size: few
D: -
CDR3: CASSLPGANQPQHF
DNA: TGTGCCAGCAGCTTGCCAGGGGCCAATCAGCCCCAGCATTTT

J: TRBJ2-1
V: TRBV10-3
size: -
D: -
CDR3: CALENRGSNEQFF
DNA: TGTGCCCTAGAAAATCGGGGTAGCAATGAGCAGTTCTTC

J: TRBJ1-2
V: TRBV28
size: -
D: -
CDR3: CAVRKPIEGYTF
DNA: TGTGCCGTCCGGAAGCCTATTGAGGGCTACACCTTC

J: TRBJ2-7
V: TRBV3-1/TRBV3-2
size: -
D: -
CDR3: CASSRQGLSYEQYF
DNA: TGTGCCAGCAGCCGACAGGGACTGTCGTACGAGCAGTACTTC

J: TRBJ2-3
V: TRBV13
size: few
D: -
CDR3: CASSLLPIRDSLADTQYF
DNA: TGTGCCAGCAGCTTGCTACCGATCCGGGACTCTTTAGCGGATACGCAGTATTTT

J: TRBJ2-5
V: TRBV6-6
size: -
D: -
CDR3: CASSSWANKETQYF
DNA: TGTGCCAGCAGTTCGTGGGCCAACAAAGAGACCCAGTACTTC

J: TRBJ2-1
V: TRBV7-8
size: -
D: -
CDR3: CASSLRGFDYNEQFF
DNA: TGTGCCAGCAGCTTACGGGGGTTCGATTACAATGAGCAGTTCTTC

J: TRBJ2-3
V: TRBV6-5
size: -
D: -
CDR3: CASSSPTDTQYF
DNA: TGTGCCAGCAGTTCGCCGACAGATACGCAGTATTTT

J: TRBJ2-6
V: TRBV7-3
size: -
D: -
CDR3: CASSRDISGANVLTF
DNA: TGTGCCAGCAGCCGAGACATCTCTGGGGCCAACGTCCTGACTTTC

J: TRBJ1-2
V: TRBV6-6
size: -
D: -
CDR3: CASSYSKGPGFYGYTF
DNA: TGTGCCAGCAGTTACTCGAAGGGGCCAGGATTTTATGGCTACACCTTC

J: TRBJ1-1
V: TRBV5-5
size: -
D: -
CDR3: CASSLRQENTEAFF
DNA: TGTGCCAGCAGCTTGCGGCAGGAAAACACTGAAGCTTTCTTT

J: TRBJ1-4
V: TRBV12-5
size: -
D: -
CDR3: CASGLGGRAEKLFF
DNA: TGTGCTAGTGGTTTGGGGGGACGAGCTGAAAAACTGTTTTTT

J: TRBJ2-5
V: TRBV28
size: -
D: TRBD2
CDR3: CASSYGLAGGLRSWGTQYF
DNA: TGTGCCAGCAGTTACGGGCTAGCGGGAGGACTAAGGTCCTGGGGGACCCAGTACTTC

J: TRBJ2-1
V: TRBV27
size: once
D: TRBD2
CDR3: CASSLGTSGWSEQFF
DNA: TGTGCCAGCAGTTTGGGGACTAGCGGGTGGAGTGAGCAGTTCTTC

J: TRBJ2-3
V: TRBV12-3/TRBV12-4
size: -
D: -
CDR3: CASSTSTDTQYF
DNA: TGTGCCAGCAGCACTAGCACAGATACGCAGTATTTT

J: TRBJ2-1
V: TRBV27
size: -
D: TRBD2
CDR3: CASRPRTSGRQYNEQFF
DNA: TGTGCCAGCAGACCCCGGACTAGCGGGAGGCAATACAATGAGCAGTTCTTC

J: TRBJ2-5
V: TRBV4-1
size: -
D: TRBD2
CDR3: CASSTIAGEETQYF
DNA: TGCGCCAGCAGCACCATAGCGGGAGAAGAGACCCAGTACTTC

J: TRBJ1-2
V: TRBV27
size: -
D: -
CDR3: CASSSIAVGSDGYTF
DNA: TGTGCCAGCAGTTCGATCGCGGTAGGGTCTGATGGCTACACCTTC

J: TRBJ2-7
V: TRBV10-3
size: few
D: TRBD1
CDR3: CAITRAGQGAYEQYF
DNA: TGTGCCATCACCCGAGCGGGACAGGGGGCCTACGAGCAGTACTTC

J: TRBJ2-1
V: TRBV24-1
size: -
D: -
CDR3: CATRPGWSSSYNEQFF
DNA: TGTGCCACCAGACCAGGATGGAGCAGCTCCTACAATGAGCAGTTCTTC

J: TRBJ1-2
V: TRBV24-1
size: -
D: -
CDR3: CATSDPVGGLGYTF
DNA: TGTGCCACCAGTGATCCTGTCGGAGGGTTGGGCTACACCTTC